This T cell receptor (beta chain) was obtained from a study of T cell responses to AZD1222 COVID-19 vaccine. Data came from immunoSEQ multiplex PCR; TCRdb stores just in-frame clones and leaves some out. The sample lists under 200,000 clones; about 92% were seen once. General study points: Dominant at 160-218 and 743-854, vaccine-associated CD4 TCRs also spanned spike. Nearly half of spike-specific TCRs reportedly target variant regions that are unmutated in the B.1.351 and B.1.1.7 variants. Samples come after the peak T cell response, not at day 14. White British people made up most donors, females outnumbered males, and clonal diversity was possibly underestimated.

In its sample, this clone was seen a few times. Its antigen remains unidentified. The sample consisted of peripheral blood, taken on day 0 of MenACWY control vaccination. This receptor was taken from an adult in good health.

The CDR3 reads CASSYSRERTEAFF. CDR3 DNA sequence: TGTGCCAGCAGTTACTCACGAGAGAGGACTGAAGCTTTCTTT. The gene calls are TRBV6-2 or TRBV6-3 and TRBJ1-1; D remains ambiguous. The CDR3 sequence is 14 residues long. The V gene's germline CDR1 is MNHEY and CDR2 SVGEGT. The V end lost 0 bases, the J end lost 5 bases, and 10 bases lay between the germline ends.